This T cell receptor beta chain was obtained from a study of blood T cells in healthy people across ages. The use of a sample-barcoded 5' primer and a J-beta primer mix characterized a second PCR of roughly 6 to 11 cycles. TCRdb reprocessed the 5' RACE reads via MiXCR and lists one record per CDR3 protein. Of about 1 million distinct CDR3 sequences in the sample, 40% to 45% were seen once. In its sample, this clonotype was seen many times. V lost 5 bases to trimming and J lost 7 bases; unmatched junction nucleotides: 4. This CDR3 has 13 residues. Germline-derived CDR1 and CDR2 are DFQATT and SNEGSKA (reference sequence). Every donor contributed roughly 10 milliliters of peripheral blood by blood draw.

Specimen: blood. This clonotype was sampled from an older woman in good health. This chain connects TRBV20-1 to TRBJ2-1; TRBD2 aligns across 11 bases. Here the CDR3 reads CSALSSGRNEQFF. The CDR3 nucleotides read TGCAGTGCTTTGTCTAGCGGGAGGAATGAGCAGTTCTTC.